This T cell receptor beta chain was documented in a study of beta chain features in type 1 diabetes. Looking at the study overall: Patients looked much like healthy donors when it came to age, gender and cell yields. Study-wide findings and caveats: A greater similarity of naive, central memory and Treg TCRB repertoires was seen among patients than among healthy donors.

Reverse transcription of all isolated RNA meant that expressed TCRB transcripts were sequenced. Only in-frame clones appear in the TCRdb table, and some are missing; sequencing was by immunoSEQ multiplex PCR. The top ten hold roughly 0.019% of the sample, which has 350,000 to 450,000 clones, roughly 15% seen once. Germline-derived CDR1 and CDR2 are KGHSH and LQKENI. The CDR3 is 14 residues long. Trimming pared 2 bases from V and 2 bases from J, leaving 10 bases between. This clone turned up a few times. Its matching antigen is unknown. Specimen: naive CD4+ T cells from blood. The chain couples TRBV18 to TRBJ2-7; no definite D call. The clonotype was recovered from a woman younger than 35 in good health. The CDR3: CASSPEKTAYEQYF. The CDR3 coding sequence is TGTGCCAGCTCACCAGAGAAAACTGCCTACGAGCAGTACTTC.